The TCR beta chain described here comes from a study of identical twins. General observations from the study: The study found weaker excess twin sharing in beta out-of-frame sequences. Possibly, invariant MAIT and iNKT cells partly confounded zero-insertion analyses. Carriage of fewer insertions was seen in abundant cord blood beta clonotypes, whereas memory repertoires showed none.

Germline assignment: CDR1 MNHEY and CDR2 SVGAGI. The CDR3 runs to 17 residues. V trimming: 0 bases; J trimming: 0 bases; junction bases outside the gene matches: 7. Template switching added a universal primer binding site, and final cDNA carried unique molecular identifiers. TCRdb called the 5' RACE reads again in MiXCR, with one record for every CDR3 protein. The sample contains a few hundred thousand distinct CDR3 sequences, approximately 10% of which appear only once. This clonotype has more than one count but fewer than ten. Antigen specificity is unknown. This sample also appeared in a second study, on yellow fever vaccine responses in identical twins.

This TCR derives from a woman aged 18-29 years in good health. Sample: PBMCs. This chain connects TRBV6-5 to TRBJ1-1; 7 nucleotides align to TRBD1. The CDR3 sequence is CASSYSIQGGMNTEAFF. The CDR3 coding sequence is TGTGCCAGCAGTTACTCGATCCAGGGGGGAATGAACACTGAAGCTTTCTTT.